This TCR beta chain was retrieved from a study of blood T cell repertoires in COVID-19. Method: immunoSEQ multiplex PCR; TCRdb's copy keeps in-frame clones and lacks some. The sample yields fewer than 350,000 clones, 88% seen once. The V and J ends lost 4 bases and 6 bases, in that order; junction bases with no gene match: 6. CDR3 length: 15 residues. Per the germline V gene, CDR1 is ENHRY and CDR2 is SYGVKD. This receptor was identified in a woman aged 25 to 39 with COVID-19, enrolled during active disease. The V and J genes are TRBV10-3 and TRBJ1-2, with 12 bases fitting TRBD1. Sequencing input: peripheral blood. The CDR3 reads CAISVGTGGENGYTF. The CDR3 DNA reads as TGTGCCATCAGTGTCGGGACAGGGGGCGAAAATGGCTACACCTTC.